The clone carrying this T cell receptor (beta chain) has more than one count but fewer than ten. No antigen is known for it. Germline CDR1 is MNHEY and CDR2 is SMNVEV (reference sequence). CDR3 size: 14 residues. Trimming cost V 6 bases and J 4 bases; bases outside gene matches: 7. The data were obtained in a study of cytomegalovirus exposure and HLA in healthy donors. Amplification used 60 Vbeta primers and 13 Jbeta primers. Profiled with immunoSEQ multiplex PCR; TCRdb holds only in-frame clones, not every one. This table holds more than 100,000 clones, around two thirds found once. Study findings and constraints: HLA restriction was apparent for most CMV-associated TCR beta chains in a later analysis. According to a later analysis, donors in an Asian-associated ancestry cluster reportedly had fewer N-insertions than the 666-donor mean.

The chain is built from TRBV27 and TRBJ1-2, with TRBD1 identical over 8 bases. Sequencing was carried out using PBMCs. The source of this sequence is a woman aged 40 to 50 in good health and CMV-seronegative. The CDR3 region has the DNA TGTGCCAGCAGGTCTACAGGGGGACCCTATGGCTACACCTTC. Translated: CASRSTGGPYGYTF.